One and the same sample provided the 29 T cell receptor beta chains below, sequenced in a study of shared clonotypes between healthy human individuals. Naive CD8 cells were CD45RO-negative, positively selected for CCR7, excluding terminally differentiated effector memory CD45RA+ cells. Profiled with immunoSEQ multiplex PCR; TCRdb holds only in-frame clones, not every one. The sample records millions of clones, roughly 91% being singletons. The sample consisted of naive CD8+ T cells from PBMCs. All receptors derive from a man aged 18-30 years in good health. Some clones in this sample may be carry-over from other donors' samples.

This chain's CDR3 is CASRSRELANYGYTF. In DNA form, the CDR3 reads TGTGCCAGCAGAAGCAGGGAATTGGCTAACTATGGCTACACCTTC. This chain uses TRBV6-1 with TRBJ1-2; possibly TRBD1 for D (5 bases). Germline CDR1 reads MNHNS; CDR2 reads SASEGT. V dropped 6 bases and J dropped 0 bases, with 14 bases sitting between them. The CDR3 contains 15 residues.

The chain links TRBV29-1 to TRBJ1-2; no firm D call. The V gene lost 8 bases and the J gene lost 7 bases, with 23 bases spanning the gap. Germline V lookup: CDR1 SQVTM, CDR2 ANQGSEA. This CDR3 is 14 amino acids long. The CDR3 nucleotides read TGCAGCTTCGTAGCCCTCGCCCTCGGGGTTGGCTACACCTTC. As protein: CSFVALALGVGYTF.

Only a few counts were recorded for this clone. The rearrangement uses TRBV6-6 and TRBJ1-5; D is unclear. Trimming took 0 bases from V and 3 from J, leaving 12 bases between them. The CDR3 is 16 residues long. Germline lookup yields CDR1 MNHNY and CDR2 SVGAGI (reference sequence). The CDR3 nucleotides are TGTGCCAGCAGTTACTCGATGGAGGGATACAATCAGCCCCAGCATTTT. Residues: CASSYSMEGYNQPQHF.

The V gene is TRBV25-1, the J gene TRBJ2-7; no reliable D call. The germline gives CDR1 MGHDK, CDR2 SYGVNS. The CDR3 runs 13 residues. The V and J ends lost 4 bases and 2 bases respectively, with 9 bases between them. The CDR3 nucleotides read TGTGCCAGCAGTGGTGACCCAGCCTACGAGCAGTACTTC. Translated, it gives CASSGDPAYEQYF.

V usage is TRBV27 and J usage is TRBJ2-3, with 7 nucleotides matching TRBD2. V gave up 4 bases and J gave up 6 bases; unmatched junction bases: 13. The CDR3 has 16 amino acids. CDR1 and CDR2 from the germline V gene are MNHEY and SMNVEV (reference sequence). The CDR3 sequence is CASSSAAGEVSDTQYF. The CDR3 DNA follows: TGTGCCAGCAGTTCCGCCGCGGGAGAGGTGTCCGATACGCAGTATTTT.

The chain is built from TRBV29-1 and TRBJ1-5; TRBD1 agrees at 7 bases. V lost 4 bases to trimming and J lost 2 bases; unmatched junction nucleotides: 8. Germline V gene data show CDR1 as SQVTM and CDR2 as ANQGSEA. The CDR3 is 15 amino acids. The CDR3 DNA reads as TGCAGCGTTGTTCTAGGGACAGCTGGCAATCAGCCCCAGCATTTT. Encoded protein: CSVVLGTAGNQPQHF.

V usage is TRBV5-8 and J usage is TRBJ2-1; TRBD1 agrees at 10 bases. This CDR3 spans 15 amino acids. CDR1 is SGHTS and CDR2 is YDEGEE in the germline V gene. V lost 5 bases and J lost 4; bases outside the gene matches: 6. The CDR3 nucleotides read TGTGCCAGCAGACTGGGACAGGGGTTTTACAATGAGCAGTTCTTC. This encodes CASRLGQGFYNEQFF.

The chain links TRBV9 to TRBJ2-1; possible D gene TRBD1, 6 bases. This CDR3 comprises 14 residues. Germline CDR1 is SGDLS and CDR2 is YYNGEE. Between the trimmed V and J ends, which lost 0 bases and 10 bases, there was a span of 14 bases. The CDR3 sequence is CASSVAQGTDEQFF. For the CDR3, the DNA is TGTGCCAGCAGCGTAGCCCAGGGGACGGACGAGCAGTTCTTC.

In its sample, this clone was seen many times. The chain is built from TRBV6-5 and TRBJ2-7, with TRBD2 matching 11 bases. Germline loops: CDR1 MNHEY, CDR2 SVGAGI. V shed 2 bases and J 4 bases; nucleotides not matched to a gene: 4. This CDR3 is built from 15 residues. For the CDR3, the DNA is TGTGCCAGCAGTTACGGGACTAGCGGAGAATACGAGCAGTACTTC. The encoded protein is CASSYGTSGEYEQYF.

The rearrangement uses TRBV28 and TRBJ2-3; D may match TRBD1 or TRBD2 (5 bases each). This CDR3 has 16 amino acids. Per the germline V gene, CDR1 is MDHEN and CDR2 is SYDVKM. Trimming took 4 bases from V and 4 from J, leaving 18 bases between them. CDR3 in amino acids: CASSSLQEEEADTQYF. Written as DNA, the CDR3 is TGTGCCAGCAGTTCCCTACAGGAAGAGGAGGCAGATACGCAGTATTTT.

The chain joins TRBV2 to TRBJ2-1; no firm D call. CDR1 and CDR2 (germline): SNHLY, FYNNEI. With 7 bases removed from V and 8 bases from J, the gap between germline ends came to 9 bases. The CDR3 runs to 11 residues. The CDR3 nucleotides read TGTGCCAGCAAGGGTTGGGATGAGCAGTTCTTC. This translates into CASKGWDEQFF.

This clone has just one count. The chain recombines TRBV27 with TRBJ2-1, with 7 bases that match TRBD1. Trimming cost V 6 bases and J 4 bases; bases outside gene matches: 6. CDR3 size: 14 residues. CDR1 and CDR2 (germline): MNHEY, SMNVEV (reference sequence). This chain's CDR3 is CASRIVQGYNEQFF. The CDR3 DNA is TGTGCCAGCAGAATTGTACAGGGGTACAATGAGCAGTTCTTC.

In this sample, this clone turned up once. The chain has TRBV29-1 and TRBJ2-7, with D maybe TRBD1 (6 bases). V lost 3 bases and J lost 0, with 15 bases in between. Germline CDR1 SQVTM, CDR2 ANQGSEA. CDR3 length: 15 residues. The CDR3 spells CSVDLRQGISYEQYF. CDR3 sequence (DNA): TGCAGCGTTGATTTAAGGCAGGGGATCTCCTACGAGCAGTACTTC.

The V and J genes are TRBV4-1 and TRBJ2-3, with D perhaps matching TRBD1 or TRBD2 (5 bases each). Trimming shortened V by 4 bases and J by 4 bases, and 21 bases separated the two germline ends. Germline V CDR1 and CDR2: MGHRA, YSYEKL. The CDR3 is 17 residues long. CDR3 region: CASSPRGRERRADTQYF. CDR3 nucleotide sequence: TGCGCCAGCAGCCCCCGGGGCAGGGAGCGCCGGGCAGATACGCAGTATTTT.

The CDR3 nucleotides read TGTGCCAGCAGCGCACTCAGTCGGGAGTCCGGGGAGCTGTTTTTT. Its protein product is CASSALSRESGELFF. V and J are TRBV9 and TRBJ2-2; a weak D match, TRBD2 (6 bases). Trimming left V 3 bases short and J 6 bases short, with 15 bases between. Per the germline V gene, CDR1 is SGDLS and CDR2 is YYNGEE. The length of the CDR3 is 15 residues.

The chain combines TRBV4-3 with TRBJ2-7; D possibly corresponds to TRBD1 (5 bases). Trimming left V 0 bases short and J 4 bases short, with 13 bases between. This CDR3 spans 15 amino acids. Germline loops: CDR1 LGHNA, CDR2 YSLEER. DNA for the CDR3: TGCGCCAGCAGCCAAGATTGGGATTCAGGGTACGAGCAGTACTTC. Its translation: CASSQDWDSGYEQYF.

This clone has only one observation. Different DNA sequences within this sample yield the same CDR3. V is TRBV27 and J is TRBJ2-7, with 15 bases that match TRBD2. There are 13 residues in the CDR3. Per germline, CDR1 MNHEY and CDR2 SMNVEV (reference sequence). J gave up 5 bases and V 9 bases, and 2 bases lay outside the gene matches. The DNA for the CDR3 is TGTGCCAGTGGACTAGCGGGAGGGGACGAGCAGTACTTC. This sequence encodes CASGLAGGDEQYF.

V is TRBV7-9 and J is TRBJ2-7, with D perhaps TRBD1 (5 bases). This CDR3 is 13 amino acids long. In germline, CDR1 is SEHNR, CDR2 FQNEAQ (reference sequence). The V gene lost 1 base and the J gene lost 6 bases, with 10 bases spanning the gap. The CDR3 here is CASSLGTQGEQYF. Written as DNA, the CDR3 is TGTGCCAGCAGCTTAGGGACGCAGGGCGAGCAGTACTTC. Full variable domain (outside the CDR3, taken from reference TRBV7-9 and TRBJ2-7): DTGVSQNPRHKITKRGQNVTFRCDPISEHNRLYWYRQTLGQGPEFLTYFQNEAQLEKSRLLSDRFSAERPKGSFSTLEIQRTEQGDSAMYLCASSLGTQGEQYFGPGTRLTVT.

The rearrangement links TRBV19 to TRBJ1-1, with D possibly TRBD1 on 6 matching bases. This CDR3 spans 14 amino acids. The V gene's germline CDR1 is LNHDA and CDR2 SQIVND (reference sequence). The germline V and J ends were trimmed by 6 bases and 7 bases, with 18 bases remaining between them. CDR3 DNA sequence: TGTGCCAGTAGACCCTCGACAGGCCTACGTGAAGCTTTCTTT. This translates into CASRPSTGLREAFF. The variable domain in full, completed from reference TRBV19 and TRBJ1-1, reads DGGITQSPKYLFRKEGQNVTLSCEQNLNHDAMYWYRQDPGQGLRLIYYSQIVNDFQKGDIAEGYSVSREKKESFPLTVTSAQKNPTAFYLCASRPSTGLREAFFGQGTRLTVV.

The V gene is TRBV6-5, the J gene TRBJ2-3; D is undetermined. V was trimmed by 4 bases and J by 8 bases, leaving 16 bases between them. The germline V gene encodes CDR1 MNHEY and CDR2 SVGAGI. The CDR3 runs 14 residues. The DNA of the CDR3 is TGTGCCAGCAGTTTACAAGAGACTCCCGCTACGCAGTATTTT. Its translation is CASSLQETPATQYF.

The genes are TRBV30 and TRBJ1-3, with a weak D call TRBD1 (5 bases). The germline gives CDR1 GTSNPN, CDR2 SVGIG (reference sequence). This CDR3 region has 16 residues. V was cut by 3 bases and J by 0 bases, with 15 bases left in between. Here the CDR3 reads CAWSFPGESSGNTIYF. The CDR3 DNA reads as TGTGCCTGGAGCTTCCCGGGGGAGAGCTCTGGAAACACCATATATTTT.

The CDR3 sequence is CASSYVQGEYGYTF. The DNA for the CDR3 is TGTGCCAGCAGTTACGTACAGGGGGAGTATGGCTACACCTTC. The J gene is TRBJ1-2, the V gene TRBV6-5; 8 positions match TRBD1. Trimming took 2 bases from V and 5 from J; bases not matched to a gene: 4. The CDR3 consists of 14 residues. Looked up from germline, CDR1 is MNHEY and CDR2 is SVGAGI.

The rearrangement links TRBV7-9 to TRBJ1-2; D possibly corresponds to TRBD1 (5 bases). Germline lookup yields CDR1 SEHNR and CDR2 FQNEAQ (reference sequence). V was trimmed by 3 bases and J by 4 bases, leaving 12 bases between them. The CDR3 is 14 amino acids. CDR3 in DNA: TGTGCCAGCAGCTTTGGACACCCTGTCTATGGCTACACCTTC. It specifies CASSFGHPVYGYTF.

About this clone itself: This specimen includes other DNA sequences encoding the same CDR3. The chain combines TRBV4-3 with TRBJ1-5, with D unclear. Germline loops: CDR1 LGHNA, CDR2 YSLEER. This CDR3 region has 14 residues. V lost 0 bases, J lost 6 bases, and 9 bases lay in between. In nucleotides, the CDR3 is TGCGCCAGCAGCCAAGATCGAACCAGTCAGCCCCAGCATTTT. Translation gives CASSQDRTSQPQHF.

This rearrangement joins TRBV5-1 to TRBJ2-7, with D unclear. Deletions cut 0 bases from V and 0 bases from J, with 19 bases between. Germline V gene sequence: CDR1 SGHRS, CDR2 YFSETQ. The CDR3 has 18 amino acids. This CDR3 reads CASSLEGGRGKSSYEQYF. DNA of the CDR3: TGCGCCAGCAGCTTGGAGGGCGGCCGCGGCAAGAGCTCCTACGAGCAGTACTTC.

This chain links TRBV29-1 with TRBJ1-2, with 7 bases fitting TRBD1. The ends lost 7 bases at V and 13 bases at J; junction bases unmatched: 6. Germline lookup yields CDR1 SQVTM and CDR2 ANQGSEA. The CDR3 has 9 residues. CDR3 protein: CSATGSCTF. CDR3 DNA sequence: TGCAGCGCGACAGGGAGCTGCACCTTC. Complete variable domain (other parts from reference TRBV29-1 and TRBJ1-2): SAVISQKPSRDICQRGTSLTIQCQVDSQVTMMFWYRQQPGQSLTLIATANQGSEATYESGFVIDKFPISRPNLTFSTLTVSNMSPEDSSIYLCSATGSCTFGSGTRLTVV.

This clone was observed once. V usage is TRBV7-3 and J usage is TRBJ2-1; 10 positions match TRBD2. The germline V gene encodes CDR1 SGHTA and CDR2 FQGTGA. The CDR3 extends over 16 amino acids. Trimming at V came to 5 bases and at J to 4 bases, leaving 8 bases not matched to a gene. The CDR3 region is CASSTNLAGVYNEQFF. The CDR3 bases are TGTGCCAGCAGCACAAACCTAGCGGGAGTTTACAATGAGCAGTTCTTC.

The chain joins TRBV6-4 to TRBJ1-3; TRBD1 might be the D (6 bases). CDR3 length: 17 amino acids. Between the trimmed V and J ends, which lost 0 bases and 2 bases, there was a span of 14 bases. CDR1 MRHNA and CDR2 SNTAGT come from the germline V gene. CDR3 in DNA: TGTGCCAGCAGTGACTCCGTACCGACAGGAACTGGAAACACCATATATTTT. This encodes CASSDSVPTGTGNTIYF.

The J gene is TRBJ2-7, the V gene TRBV27, with TRBD2 matching over 15 bases. Germline CDR1 reads MNHEY; CDR2 reads SMNVEV (reference sequence). The V segment lost 4 bases and the J segment 4 bases; nucleotides outside the gene matches: 8. The CDR3 length is 17 residues. The CDR3 reads CASSSGTSGRWRYEQYF. The CDR3 DNA is TGTGCCAGCAGTTCCGGGACTAGCGGGAGGTGGAGGTACGAGCAGTACTTC.